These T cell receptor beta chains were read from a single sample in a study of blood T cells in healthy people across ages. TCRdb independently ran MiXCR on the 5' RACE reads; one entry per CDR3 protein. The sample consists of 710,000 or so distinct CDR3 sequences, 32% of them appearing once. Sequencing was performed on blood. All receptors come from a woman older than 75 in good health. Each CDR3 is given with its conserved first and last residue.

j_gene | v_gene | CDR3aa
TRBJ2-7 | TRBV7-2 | CASMAGREQYF
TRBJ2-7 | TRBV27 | CASSEYYQQGNEQYF
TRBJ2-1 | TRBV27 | CASSFGTSGSSYNEQFF
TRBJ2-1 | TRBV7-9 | CASSLQRGSDGHEQFF
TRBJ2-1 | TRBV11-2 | CASSSGAGGRYNEQFF
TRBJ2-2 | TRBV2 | CASTPGQGARELFF
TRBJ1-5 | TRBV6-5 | CASSAGGVLNQPQHF
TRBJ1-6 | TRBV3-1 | CASSQLSSGTRGSPLHF
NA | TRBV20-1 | CSARERGLAYEQYF
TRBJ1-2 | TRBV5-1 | CASSGSFTYGYTF
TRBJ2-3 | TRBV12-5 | CASGLGDRSTDTQYF
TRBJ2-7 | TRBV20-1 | CSAMTDSLLYEQYF
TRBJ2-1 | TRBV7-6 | CASSLGRSSSYNEQFF
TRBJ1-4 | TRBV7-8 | CASSPPGRGEKLFF
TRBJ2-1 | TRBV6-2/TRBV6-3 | CASTKGNEQFF
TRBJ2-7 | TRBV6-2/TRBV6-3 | CASSSPSSALYEQYF
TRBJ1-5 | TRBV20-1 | CSAKTGEGNQPQHF
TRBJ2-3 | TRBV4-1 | CASSPSGSTDTQYF
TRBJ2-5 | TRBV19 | CASSTLDEQYF
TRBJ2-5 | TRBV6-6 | CASRQGAEEQYF
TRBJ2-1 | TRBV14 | CAGSQRTTNYNEQFF
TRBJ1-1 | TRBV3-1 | CASSPSGGTGHTEAFF
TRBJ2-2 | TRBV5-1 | CASTRDTNTGELFF
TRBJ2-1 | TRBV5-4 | CASSAGDSRYNEQFF
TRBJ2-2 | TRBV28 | CASRTGLAANTGELFF
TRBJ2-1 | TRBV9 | CASSVGRGGYNEQFF
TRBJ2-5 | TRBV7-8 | CASSLVTGPTGTQYF
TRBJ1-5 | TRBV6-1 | CAGGGSSNQPQHF
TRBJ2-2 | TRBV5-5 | CASSLAAGVYSGELFF
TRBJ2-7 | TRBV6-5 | CASTRGGGGNSYEQYF
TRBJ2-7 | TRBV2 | CAGSLGRGTRAYEQYF
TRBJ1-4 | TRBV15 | CATSPRDRPNEKLFF
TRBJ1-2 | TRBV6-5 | CASSARGHGYARFYTF
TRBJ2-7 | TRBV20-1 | CSAPLEGSYEQYF
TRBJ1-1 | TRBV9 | CASSVVPGPNTEAFF
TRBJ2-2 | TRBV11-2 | CASSLRPSGGGELFF
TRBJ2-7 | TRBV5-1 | CASSLAGASSYEQYF
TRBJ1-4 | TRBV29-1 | CSVGDLREKLFF
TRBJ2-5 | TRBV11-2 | CASSLDLPSGGEGTQYF
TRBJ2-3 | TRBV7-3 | CASSRGFSDTQYF
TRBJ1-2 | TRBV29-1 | CSVLQGRDGYTF
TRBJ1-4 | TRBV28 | CASSFRGRNEKLFF
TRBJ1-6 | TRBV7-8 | CASSRSRGQGNSPLHF
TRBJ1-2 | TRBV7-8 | CASSQDLQGLRGGYTF
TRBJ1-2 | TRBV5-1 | CASSSSGTGGYTF